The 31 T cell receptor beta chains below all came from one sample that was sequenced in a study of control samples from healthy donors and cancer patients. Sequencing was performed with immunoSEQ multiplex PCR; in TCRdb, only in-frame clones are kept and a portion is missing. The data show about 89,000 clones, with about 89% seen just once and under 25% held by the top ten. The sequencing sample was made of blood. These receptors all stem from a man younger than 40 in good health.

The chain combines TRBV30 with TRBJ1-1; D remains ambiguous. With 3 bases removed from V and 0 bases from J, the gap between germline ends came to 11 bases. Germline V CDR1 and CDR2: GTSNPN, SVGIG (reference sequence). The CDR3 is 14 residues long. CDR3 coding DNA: TGTGCCTGGAGCATGGGTCTCATGAACACTGAAGCTTTCTTT. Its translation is CAWSMGLMNTEAFF.

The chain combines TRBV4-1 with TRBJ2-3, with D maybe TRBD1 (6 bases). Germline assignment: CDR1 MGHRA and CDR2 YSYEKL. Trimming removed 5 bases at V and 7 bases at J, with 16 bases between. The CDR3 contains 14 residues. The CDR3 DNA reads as TGCGCCAGCAGCAGGGTAAAAGGGGGTCATACGCAGTATTTT. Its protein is CASSRVKGGHTQYF.

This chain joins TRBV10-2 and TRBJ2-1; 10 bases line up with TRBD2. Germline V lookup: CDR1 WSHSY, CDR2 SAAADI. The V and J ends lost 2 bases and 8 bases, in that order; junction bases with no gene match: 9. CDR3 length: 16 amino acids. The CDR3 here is CASSEPGGLALDEQFF. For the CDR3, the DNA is TGCGCCAGCAGTGAGCCGGGGGGACTAGCGTTAGATGAGCAGTTCTTC.

In DNA, the CDR3 is TGTGCCAGTAGTACGAGGACAGTGGATACGCAGTATTTT. It is translated as CASSTRTVDTQYF. V is TRBV19 and J is TRBJ2-3; TRBD1 is a possible D gene (6 bases). There are 13 residues in the CDR3. V lost 4 bases, J lost 6 bases, and 11 bases lay in between. Germline loops: CDR1 LNHDA, CDR2 SQIVND (reference sequence).

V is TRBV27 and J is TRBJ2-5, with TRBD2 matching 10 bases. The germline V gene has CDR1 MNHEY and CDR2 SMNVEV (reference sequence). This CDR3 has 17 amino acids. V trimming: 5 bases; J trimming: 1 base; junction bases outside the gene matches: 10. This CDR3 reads CASSKSGGVLLQETQYF. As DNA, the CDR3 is TGTGCCAGCAGTAAAAGCGGGGGGGTCTTACTCCAAGAGACCCAGTACTTC.

The CDR3 spells CASSTGTENYGYTF. For the CDR3, the DNA is TGTGCCAGTAGTACCGGGACAGAGAACTATGGCTACACCTTC. The chain combines TRBV19 with TRBJ1-2, with TRBD1 matching 7 bases. This CDR3 has 14 residues. The germline CDR1 and CDR2 sequences are LNHDA and SQIVND (reference sequence). Trimming cost V 4 bases and J 2 bases; bases outside gene matches: 4.

CDR3 loop: CASSFGGAGELFF. The DNA for the CDR3 is TGTGCCAGCAGCTTCGGTGGAGCTGGGGAGCTGTTTTTT. This chain links TRBV4-2 with TRBJ2-2; no reliable D call. This CDR3 has 13 residues. Trimming left V 5 bases short and J 8 bases short, with 12 bases between. Germline V gives CDR1 LGHNA, CDR2 YNFKEQ.

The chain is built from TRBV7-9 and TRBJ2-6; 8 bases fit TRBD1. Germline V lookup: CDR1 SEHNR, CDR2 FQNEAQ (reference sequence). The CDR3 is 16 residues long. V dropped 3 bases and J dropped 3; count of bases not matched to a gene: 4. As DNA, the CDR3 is TGTGCCAGCAGCTTGTCCAGGGGGCTTGGGGCCAACGTCCTGACTTTC. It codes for CASSLSRGLGANVLTF.

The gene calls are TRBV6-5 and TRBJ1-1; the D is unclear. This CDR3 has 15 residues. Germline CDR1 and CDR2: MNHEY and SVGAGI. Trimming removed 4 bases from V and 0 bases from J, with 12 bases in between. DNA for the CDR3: TGTGCCAGCAGTTCGTCGGGGTACATGAACACTGAAGCTTTCTTT. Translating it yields CASSSSGYMNTEAFF.

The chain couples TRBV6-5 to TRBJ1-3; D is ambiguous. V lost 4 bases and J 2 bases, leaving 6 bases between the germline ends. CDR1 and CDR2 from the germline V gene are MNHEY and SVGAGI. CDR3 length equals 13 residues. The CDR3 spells CASSSRPGNTIYF. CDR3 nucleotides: TGTGCCAGCAGTTCCCGCCCTGGAAACACCATATATTTT.

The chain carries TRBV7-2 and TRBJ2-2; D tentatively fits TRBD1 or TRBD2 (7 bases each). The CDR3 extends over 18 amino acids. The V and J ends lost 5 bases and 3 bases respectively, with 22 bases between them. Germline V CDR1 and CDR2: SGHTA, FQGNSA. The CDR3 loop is CASSPKRGGGRDTGELFF. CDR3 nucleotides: TGTGCCAGCAGCCCGAAGCGGGGAGGGGGCAGGGACACCGGGGAGCTGTTTTTT. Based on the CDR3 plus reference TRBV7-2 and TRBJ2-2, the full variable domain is GAGVSQSPSNKVTEKGKDVELRCDPISGHTALYWYRQSLGQGLEFLIYFQGNSAPDKSGLPSDRFSAERTGGSVSTLTIQRTQQEDSAVYLCASSPKRGGGRDTGELFFGEGSRLTVL.

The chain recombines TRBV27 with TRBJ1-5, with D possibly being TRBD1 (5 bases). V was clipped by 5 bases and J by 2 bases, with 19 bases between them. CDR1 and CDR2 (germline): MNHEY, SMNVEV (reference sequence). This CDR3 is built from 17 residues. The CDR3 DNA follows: TGTGCCAGCAGTCCCACGCTGGGGACTTTGGGCAATCAGCCCCAGCATTTT. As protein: CASSPTLGTLGNQPQHF.

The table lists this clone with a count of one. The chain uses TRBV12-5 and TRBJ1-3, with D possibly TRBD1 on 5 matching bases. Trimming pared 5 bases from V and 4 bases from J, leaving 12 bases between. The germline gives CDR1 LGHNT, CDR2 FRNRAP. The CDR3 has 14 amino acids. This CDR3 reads CASGPRQSGNTIYF. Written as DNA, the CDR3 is TGTGCTAGTGGTCCCAGACAGAGCGGAAACACCATATATTTT.

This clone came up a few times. Here the CDR3 reads CASSLDQGTVNTEAFF. The CDR3 DNA reads TGCGCCAGCAGCTTGGACCAGGGAACCGTGAACACTGAAGCTTTCTTT. This sequence joins TRBV5-1 and TRBJ1-1, with D tentatively TRBD1 (5 bases). The CDR3 is made up of 16 amino acids. V lost 0 bases and J 0 bases, leaving 12 bases between the germline ends. In germline, CDR1 is SGHRS, CDR2 YFSETQ.

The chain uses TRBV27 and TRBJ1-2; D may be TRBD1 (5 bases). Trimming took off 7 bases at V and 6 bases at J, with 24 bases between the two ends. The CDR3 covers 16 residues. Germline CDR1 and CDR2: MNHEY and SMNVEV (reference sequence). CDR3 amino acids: CASIKLGGADRNGYTF. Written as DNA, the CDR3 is TGTGCCAGCATCAAACTTGGAGGGGCAGACCGTAATGGCTACACCTTC.

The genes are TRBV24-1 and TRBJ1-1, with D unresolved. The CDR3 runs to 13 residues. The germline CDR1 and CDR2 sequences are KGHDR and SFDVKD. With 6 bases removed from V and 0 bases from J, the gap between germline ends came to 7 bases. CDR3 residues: CATSTIVNTEAFF. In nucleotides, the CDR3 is TGTGCCACCAGTACTATAGTGAACACTGAAGCTTTCTTT.

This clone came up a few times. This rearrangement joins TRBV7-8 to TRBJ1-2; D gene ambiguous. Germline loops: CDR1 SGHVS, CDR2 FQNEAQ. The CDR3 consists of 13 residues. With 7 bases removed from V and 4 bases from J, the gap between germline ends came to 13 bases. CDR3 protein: CASTPAGLYGYTF. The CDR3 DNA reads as TGTGCCAGCACGCCGGCGGGCCTCTATGGCTACACCTTC.

Here the CDR3 DNA reads TGTGCCAGCCAATATAGTTCCTACAATGAGCAGTTCTTC. This sequence encodes CASQYSSYNEQFF. The V call is TRBV3-1 (or the pseudogene TRBV3-2), the J call TRBJ2-1; D is ambiguous. The CDR3 runs to 13 residues. V was cut by 8 bases and J by 1 base, with 9 bases left in between. Germline CDR1 reads LGHDT; CDR2 reads YNNKEL (reference sequence).

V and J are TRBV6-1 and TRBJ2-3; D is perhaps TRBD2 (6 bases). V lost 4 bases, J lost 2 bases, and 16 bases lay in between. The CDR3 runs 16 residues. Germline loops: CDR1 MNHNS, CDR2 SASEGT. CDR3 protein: CASSADPRDSTDTQYF. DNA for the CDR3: TGTGCCAGCAGTGCAGACCCCCGGGACTCCACAGATACGCAGTATTTT.

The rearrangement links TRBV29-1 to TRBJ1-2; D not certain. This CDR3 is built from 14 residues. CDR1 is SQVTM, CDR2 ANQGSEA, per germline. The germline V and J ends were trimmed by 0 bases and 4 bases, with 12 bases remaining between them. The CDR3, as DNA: TGCAGCGTTGAAGATCGGACGGGAGGCTATGGCTACACCTTC. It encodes CSVEDRTGGYGYTF.

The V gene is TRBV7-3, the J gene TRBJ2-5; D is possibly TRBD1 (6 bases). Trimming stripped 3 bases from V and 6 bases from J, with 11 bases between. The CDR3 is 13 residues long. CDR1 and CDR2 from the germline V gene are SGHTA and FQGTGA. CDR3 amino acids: CASSFGGGQTQYF. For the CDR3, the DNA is TGTGCCAGCAGCTTTGGGGGCGGACAGACCCAGTACTTC.

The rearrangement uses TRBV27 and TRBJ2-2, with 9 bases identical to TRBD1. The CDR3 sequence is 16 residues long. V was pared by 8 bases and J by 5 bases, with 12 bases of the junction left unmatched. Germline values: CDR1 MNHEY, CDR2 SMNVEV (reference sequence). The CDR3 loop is CASGHTTGGKTGELFF. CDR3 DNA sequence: TGTGCCAGCGGCCATACGACAGGGGGGAAAACCGGGGAGCTGTTTTTT.

Here the CDR3 DNA reads TGTGCCAGCAGTGAATTGCGGACTAGCGGGGCGTACAATGAGCAGTTCTTC. This gives the protein CASSELRTSGAYNEQFF. The chain recombines TRBV25-1 with TRBJ2-1; 12 nucleotides align to TRBD2. The germline gives CDR1 MGHDK, CDR2 SYGVNS. There are 17 residues in the CDR3. J was trimmed by 4 bases and V by 1 base; bases with no gene match: 5.

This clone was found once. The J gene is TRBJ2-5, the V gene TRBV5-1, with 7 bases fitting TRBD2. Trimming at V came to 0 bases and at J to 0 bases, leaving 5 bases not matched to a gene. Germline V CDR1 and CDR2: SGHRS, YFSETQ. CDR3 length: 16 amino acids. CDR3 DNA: TGCGCCAGCAGCTTGGCCTGGGGAGGGGACCAAGAGACCCAGTACTTC. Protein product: CASSLAWGGDQETQYF.

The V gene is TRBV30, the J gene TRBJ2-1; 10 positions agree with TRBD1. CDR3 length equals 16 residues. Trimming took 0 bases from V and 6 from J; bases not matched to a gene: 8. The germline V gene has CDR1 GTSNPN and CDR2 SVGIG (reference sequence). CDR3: CAWSVSWDRGVNEQFF. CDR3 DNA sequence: TGTGCCTGGAGTGTAAGTTGGGACAGGGGAGTCAATGAGCAGTTCTTC.

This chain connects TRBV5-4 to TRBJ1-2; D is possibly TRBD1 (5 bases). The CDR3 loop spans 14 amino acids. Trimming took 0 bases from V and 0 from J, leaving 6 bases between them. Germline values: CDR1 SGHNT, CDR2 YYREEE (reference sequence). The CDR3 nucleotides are TGTGCCAGCAGCTTGGGACAGTCTAACTATGGCTACACCTTC. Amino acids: CASSLGQSNYGYTF. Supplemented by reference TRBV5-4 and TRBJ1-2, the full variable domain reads ETGVTQSPTHLIKTRGQQVTLRCSSQSGHNTVSWYQQALGQGPQFIFQYYREEENGRGNFPPRFSGLQFPNYSSELNVNALELDDSALYLCASSLGQSNYGYTFGSGTRLTVV.

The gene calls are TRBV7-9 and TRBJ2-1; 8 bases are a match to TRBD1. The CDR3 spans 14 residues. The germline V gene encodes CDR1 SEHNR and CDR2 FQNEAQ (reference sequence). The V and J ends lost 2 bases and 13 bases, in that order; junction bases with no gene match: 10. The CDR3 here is CASSLKLQGGVQFF. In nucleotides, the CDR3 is TGTGCCAGCAGCTTAAAATTACAGGGGGGCGTCCAGTTCTTC.

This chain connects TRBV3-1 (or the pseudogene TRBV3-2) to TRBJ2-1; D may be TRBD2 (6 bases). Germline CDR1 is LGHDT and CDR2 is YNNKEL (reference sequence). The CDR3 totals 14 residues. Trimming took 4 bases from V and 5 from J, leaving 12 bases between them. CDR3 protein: CASSPGLSNNEQFF. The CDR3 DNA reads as TGTGCCAGCAGCCCGGGACTCTCAAACAATGAGCAGTTCTTC.

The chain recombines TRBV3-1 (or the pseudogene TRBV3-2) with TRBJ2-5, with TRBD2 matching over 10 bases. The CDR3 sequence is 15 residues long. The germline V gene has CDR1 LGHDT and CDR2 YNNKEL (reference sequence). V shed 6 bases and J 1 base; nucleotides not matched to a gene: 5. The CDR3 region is CASSLGLAVQETQYF. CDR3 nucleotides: TGTGCCAGCAGTCTAGGACTAGCGGTCCAAGAGACCCAGTACTTC.

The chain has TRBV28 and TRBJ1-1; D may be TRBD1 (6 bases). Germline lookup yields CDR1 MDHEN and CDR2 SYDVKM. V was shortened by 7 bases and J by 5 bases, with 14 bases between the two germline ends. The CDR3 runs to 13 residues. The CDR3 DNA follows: TGTGCCAGCACTCCGGGGGGGGCGACTGAAGCTTTCTTT. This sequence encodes CASTPGGATEAFF.

The CDR3 protein is CASSPGGDTQYF. CDR3 nucleotide sequence: TGTGCCAGCAGCCCAGGGGGAGATACGCAGTATTTT. The chain employs TRBV5-4 and TRBJ2-3, with 7 bases lining up with TRBD1. CDR1 and CDR2 (germline): SGHNT, YYREEE (reference sequence). J lost 5 bases, V lost 4 bases, and 1 base had no gene match. The CDR3 spans 12 residues.